This TCR beta chain was sequenced in a study of beta chain features in type 1 diabetes. Study-wide context: All samples together contributed 95 million to 110 million sorted cells for examination.

Stem cell-like memory, regulatory, central memory and naive CD4+ cells were sorted via CD45RO/CCR7/CD25/CD127/CD95/CD27. This clone was recorded a few times. What it recognizes is unknown. The CDR3 contains 16 residues. Trimming at V came to 2 bases and at J to 9 bases, leaving 12 bases not matched to a gene. Germline V gene data show CDR1 as SGHDN and CDR2 as FVKESK. General study points: When cDNA is sequenced, cells with high TCR expression could be over-represented.

Investigators reverse transcribed all isolated RNA, so they sequenced expressed TCRB transcripts. Assay: immunoSEQ multiplex PCR; the TCRdb copy retains only in-frame clones and omits some. Of a few hundred thousand clones in the sample, 11% were seen once. The sequence was obtained from a man younger than 35 in good health. Sequenced material: central memory CD4+ T cells from blood. V is TRBV14 and J is TRBJ2-1, with 8 nucleotides matching TRBD2. CDR3 DNA sequence: TGTGCCAGCAGCCAAAACCTCGCGGGGAGCGGGAGTGAGCAGTTCTTC. Translated, it gives CASSQNLAGSGSEQFF.